What follows are 13 T cell receptor beta chains derived from one specimen sequenced in a study of spatial heterogeneity in lung cancer. TCRdb re-derived calls from the 5' RACE reads in MiXCR, one entry per CDR3 protein. The sample lists 40,000 to 45,000 distinct CDR3 sequences; roughly 13% were seen once. Noted time point: sample taken at primary tumor resection. Source: PBMCs, taken at surgery. These receptors all come from a male donor with early-stage non-small cell lung cancer.

This clonotype was seen at least ten times. The rearrangement joins TRBV6-5 to TRBJ2-3; tentatively, D is TRBD2 (6 bases). The V gene lost 6 bases and the J gene lost 0 bases, with 16 bases spanning the gap. The CDR3 loop spans 16 amino acids. Germline V CDR1 and CDR2: MNHEY, SVGAGI. CDR3 DNA: TGTGCCAGCAGCTCCGGGCGGGGATTGAGCACAGATACGCAGTATTTT. Translating gives CASSSGRGLSTDTQYF.

The rearrangement uses TRBV4-1 and TRBJ1-5; D might be TRBD1 (5 bases). The CDR3 consists of 12 residues. The V end was cut by 5 bases, the J end by 5 bases, with 7 bases between. CDR1 and CDR2 from the germline V gene are MGHRA and YSYEKL. The DNA for the CDR3 is TGCGCCAGCAGCGCACAGGATCAGCCCCAGCATTTT. This gives the protein CASSAQDQPQHF.

This clonotype was picked up many times. V gene TRBV5-4 combines with J gene TRBJ1-1; no firm D call. CDR3 length: 12 residues. Deletions cut 3 bases from V and 3 bases from J, with 6 bases between. Looked up from germline, CDR1 is SGHNT and CDR2 is YYREEE (reference sequence). The CDR3 DNA sequence: TGTGCCAGCAGCTCCCAGGACACTGAAGCTTTCTTT. Its translation is CASSSQDTEAFF. The full variable domain, rest sourced from reference TRBV5-4 and TRBJ1-1, is ETGVTQSPTHLIKTRGQQVTLRCSSQSGHNTVSWYQQALGQGPQFIFQYYREEENGRGNFPPRFSGLQFPNYSSELNVNALELDDSALYLCASSSQDTEAFFGQGTRLTVV.

On this clonotype itself: Given a much more abundant clone one base away, this may be a read error. This chain connects TRBV10-3 to TRBJ2-5; 8 bases agree with TRBD1. Germline-derived CDR1 and CDR2 are ENHRY and SYGVKD. The CDR3 runs 12 residues. CDR3 residues: CSTRQGKETQYF. The CDR3, as DNA: TGTTCCACCCGACAGGGGAAAGAGACCCAGTACTTC.

This clonotype was seen a handful of times. This sequence joins TRBV4-1 and TRBJ1-5; 8 nucleotides line up with TRBD1. Trimming removed 5 bases from V and 6 bases from J; junction bases left unmatched: 12. The CDR3 loop spans 16 amino acids. CDR1 MGHRA and CDR2 YSYEKL come from the germline V gene. The CDR3 sequence is CASSGGSTGEGQPQHF. The CDR3 DNA sequence: TGCGCCAGCAGCGGAGGATCGACAGGGGAGGGTCAGCCCCAGCATTTT.

CDR3 in amino acids: CASSLGWGAEETQYF. In nucleotides, the CDR3 is TGTGCCAGCAGCTTGGGTTGGGGCGCAGAAGAGACCCAGTACTTC. The chain joins TRBV5-4 to TRBJ2-5, with D possibly TRBD1 on 5 matching bases. Deletions cut 0 bases from V and 3 bases from J, with 12 bases between. CDR3 length equals 15 residues. Germline-derived CDR1 and CDR2 are SGHNT and YYREEE (reference sequence).

The chain is built from TRBV6-6 and TRBJ1-2, with TRBD1 matching 9 bases. This CDR3 has 15 amino acids. With 2 bases clipped from V and 2 bases from J, the junction kept 3 bases outside the gene matches. Germline V gene sequence: CDR1 MNHNY, CDR2 SVGAGI (reference sequence). This CDR3 is CASSYGGTGNYGYTF. The CDR3 bases are TGTGCCAGCAGTTACGGAGGGACAGGGAACTATGGCTACACCTTC.

The chain recombines TRBV7-3 with TRBJ2-7; no definite D call. CDR1 is SGHTA and CDR2 is FQGTGA in the germline V gene. Between the trimmed V and J ends, which lost 5 bases and 0 bases, there was a span of 11 bases. The CDR3 sequence is 14 residues long. In DNA, the CDR3 is TGTGCCAGCAGCCTCCAACACAGCTCCTACGAGCAGTACTTC. Its protein is CASSLQHSSYEQYF.

The sample holds a few counts of this clonotype. The V call is TRBV20-1, the J call TRBJ1-5, with D tentatively TRBD1 (6 bases). Per germline, CDR1 DFQATT and CDR2 SNEGSKA (reference sequence). The V end was cut by 6 bases, the J end by 7 bases, with 13 bases between. The CDR3 spans 12 residues. This CDR3 reads CSATDRRQPQHF. CDR3 coding DNA: TGCAGTGCAACCGACAGGAGACAGCCCCAGCATTTT.

This sequence joins TRBV19 and TRBJ1-1; D possibly corresponds to TRBD1 (6 bases). The CDR3 loop spans 14 amino acids. Germline V gene sequence: CDR1 LNHDA, CDR2 SQIVND (reference sequence). The ends were cut back, 7 bases at V and 1 base at J, with 13 bases in the middle. CDR3 in DNA: TGTGCCAGTACCACCTGGGGGCAGAACACTGAAGCTTTCTTT. Translation: CASTTWGQNTEAFF.

The sample holds a few counts of this clonotype. The chain couples TRBV10-3 to TRBJ2-7, with TRBD1 identical over 11 bases. Germline trimming cut 5 bases from V and 5 bases from J; bases unmatched to any gene: 2. This CDR3 comprises 13 residues. Germline V gene sequence: CDR1 ENHRY, CDR2 SYGVKD. The CDR3 sequence is CAISLGQGDEQYF. The CDR3 coding sequence is TGTGCCATCAGTCTGGGACAGGGGGACGAGCAGTACTTC.

The table lists this clonotype with many counts. The chain links TRBV11-2 to TRBJ2-1, with a weak D call TRBD1 (5 bases). The CDR3 has 19 residues. Germline values: CDR1 SGHAT, CDR2 FQNNGV. V was clipped by 5 bases and J by 8 bases, with 31 bases between them. CDR3 loop: CASSPGTAQGMQLPDEQFF. CDR3 DNA: TGTGCCAGCAGCCCCGGAACAGCTCAGGGAATGCAGCTACCAGATGAGCAGTTCTTC.

The V gene is TRBV7-6, the J gene TRBJ1-6; 8 bases match TRBD1. Per the germline V gene, CDR1 is SGHVS and CDR2 is FNYEAQ. V was clipped by 1 base and J by 10 bases; unmatched bases: 6. This CDR3 comprises 15 residues. The CDR3: CASSLDQGADSPLHF. For the CDR3, the DNA is TGTGCCAGCAGCTTAGATCAGGGGGCGGACTCACCCCTCCACTTT.